This T cell receptor beta chain was observed in a study of blood T cell repertoires in COVID-19. Study details: T cells, B-cell-depleted T cells, or PBMCs provided the cDNA or gDNA that served as material.

This clone was found a few times. The CDR3 has 17 amino acids. Looked up from germline, CDR1 is MGHRA and CDR2 is YSYEKL. The J segment lost 9 bases and the V segment lost 1 base, leaving 10 bases of the junction unmatched. Data came from immunoSEQ multiplex PCR; TCRdb stores just in-frame clones and leaves some out. The data show about 210,000 clones, over 70% seen once. The rearrangement uses TRBV4-1 and TRBJ2-1, with 12 bases that match TRBD2. The sample taken for sequencing was peripheral blood. The TCR comes from a woman aged 70-85 years with acute or convalescent COVID-19. The CDR3 here is CASSQAGLAGGQPEQFF. The CDR3 coding sequence is TGCGCCAGCAGCCAAGCTGGGCTAGCGGGGGGGCAACCTGAGCAGTTCTTC.